The entry below describes one T cell receptor (beta chain). Its specificity is unknown. Deletions cut 1 base from V and 8 bases from J, with 14 bases between. CDR3 length: 14 amino acids. The germline V gene has CDR1 MNHNS and CDR2 SASEGT. The PCR contained 60 Vbeta and 13 Jbeta primers. Sequenced by immunoSEQ multiplex PCR; TCRdb stores in-frame clones only, minus some. Of some 150,000 clones in the sample, roughly 82% were seen once. These data belong to a study of cytomegalovirus exposure and HLA in healthy donors. In the study overall: Samples from HLA-typed donors yielded about 80 million unique TCRs in an early data release.

Study findings and constraints: Exclusion as indistinguishable affected some V segments, including TRBV6-2 and TRBV6-3. When the data were analyzed later, several of the most significant clusters appeared to be linked to common viral pathogens. V- and J-gene trimming of TCR beta was linked (in a later analysis) to a missense DCLRE1C variant.

The sample comprised PBMCs. The V call is TRBV6-1, the J call TRBJ1-1; TRBD1 is a possible D gene (5 bases). The receptor's source is a man aged 50-60 years in good health and CMV-seropositive. The CDR3 DNA is TGTGCCAGCAGTGAAGGGCAGGGCCAACGAGAAGCTTTCTTT. It specifies CASSEGQGQREAFF.